This TCR beta chain emerged from a study of post-analysis software for immune sequencing data. Study-level points and caveats: Controls showed lower frequencies than patients for roughly five TRBV segments, and TRBV5-6, TRBV5-1 and TRBV20-1 were among these. There was significantly lower normalized Chao1 diversity in multiple sclerosis patients than in controls.

This clonotype was seen a handful of times. The target antigen is unknown. The CDR3 is 15 residues long. The ends were cut back, 3 bases at V and 3 bases at J, with 14 bases in the middle. Germline-derived CDR1 and CDR2 are MGHRA and YSYEKL. Unique molecular identifiers had been added to the TCR beta cDNA libraries. T cells numbering roughly 0.9 to 10 million yielded cDNA molecules that totaled about 500,000. TCRdb re-derived calls from the PCR reads in MiXCR, one entry per CDR3 protein. The profile covers some 500,000 distinct CDR3 sequences, with over 35% appearing a single time and roughly 12% taken by the ten largest.

The sequenced sample was blood. The receptor was derived from a girl aged 5-17 years with multiple sclerosis. V usage is TRBV4-1 and J usage is TRBJ1-2; no clear D gene. This chain's CDR3 is CASSHPPIKHYGYTF. Written as DNA, the CDR3 is TGCGCCAGCAGCCATCCGCCAATCAAACACTATGGCTACACCTTC.